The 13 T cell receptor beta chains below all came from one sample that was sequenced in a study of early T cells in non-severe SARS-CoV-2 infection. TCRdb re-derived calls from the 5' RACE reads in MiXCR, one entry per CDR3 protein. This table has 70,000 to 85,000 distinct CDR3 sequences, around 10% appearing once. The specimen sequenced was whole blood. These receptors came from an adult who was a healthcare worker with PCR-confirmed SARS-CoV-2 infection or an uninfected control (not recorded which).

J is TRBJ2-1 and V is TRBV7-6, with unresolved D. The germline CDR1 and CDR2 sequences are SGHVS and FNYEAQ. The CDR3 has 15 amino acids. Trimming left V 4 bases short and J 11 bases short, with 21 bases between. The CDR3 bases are TGTGCCAGCAGCTCCCAGACGGGTCCTTTTGGGAAGCAGTTCTTC. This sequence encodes CASSSQTGPFGKQFF.

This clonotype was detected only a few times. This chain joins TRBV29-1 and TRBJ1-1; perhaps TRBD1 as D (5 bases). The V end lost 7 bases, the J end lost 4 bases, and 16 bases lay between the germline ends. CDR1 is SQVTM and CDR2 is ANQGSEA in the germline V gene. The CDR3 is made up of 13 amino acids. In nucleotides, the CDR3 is TGCAGCGGTCACTGGGGCGTGGGCACTGAAGCTTTCTTT. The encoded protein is CSGHWGVGTEAFF. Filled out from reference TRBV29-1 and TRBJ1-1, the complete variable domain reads SAVISQKPSRDICQRGTSLTIQCQVDSQVTMMFWYRQQPGQSLTLIATANQGSEATYESGFVIDKFPISRPNLTFSTLTVSNMSPEDSSIYLCSGHWGVGTEAFFGQGTRLTVV.

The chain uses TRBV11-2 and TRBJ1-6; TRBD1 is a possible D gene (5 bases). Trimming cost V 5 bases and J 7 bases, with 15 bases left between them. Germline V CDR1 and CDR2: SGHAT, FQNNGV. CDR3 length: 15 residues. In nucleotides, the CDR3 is TGTGCCAGCAGCCTGGGTGGGGCGGGCAATTCACCCCTCCACTTT. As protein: CASSLGGAGNSPLHF.

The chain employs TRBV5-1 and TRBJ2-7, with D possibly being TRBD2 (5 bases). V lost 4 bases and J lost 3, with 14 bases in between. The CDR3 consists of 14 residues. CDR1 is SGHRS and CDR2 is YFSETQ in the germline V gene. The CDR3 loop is CASSPRDFFYEQYF. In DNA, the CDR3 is TGCGCCAGCAGCCCTCGGGATTTTTTCTACGAGCAGTACTTC.

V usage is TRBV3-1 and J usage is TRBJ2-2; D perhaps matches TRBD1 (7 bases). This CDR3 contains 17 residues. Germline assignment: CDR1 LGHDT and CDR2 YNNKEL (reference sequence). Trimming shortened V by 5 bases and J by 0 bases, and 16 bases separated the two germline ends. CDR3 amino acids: CASSGRTGTANTGELFF. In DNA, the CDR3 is TGTGCCAGCAGCGGGAGGACCGGGACAGCGAACACCGGGGAGCTGTTTTTT.

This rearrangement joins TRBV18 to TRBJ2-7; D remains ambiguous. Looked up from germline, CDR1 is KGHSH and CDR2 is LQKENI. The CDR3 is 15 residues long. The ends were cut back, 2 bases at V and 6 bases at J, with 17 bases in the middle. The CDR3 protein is CASSPGQDGPSEQYF. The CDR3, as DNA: TGTGCCAGCTCACCAGGCCAGGACGGGCCCAGCGAGCAGTACTTC.

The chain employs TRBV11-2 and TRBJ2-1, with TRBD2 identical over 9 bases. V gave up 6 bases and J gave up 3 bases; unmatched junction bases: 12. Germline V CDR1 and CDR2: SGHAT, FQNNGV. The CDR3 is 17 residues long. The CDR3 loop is CASSFGAGGRFYNEQFF. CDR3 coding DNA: TGTGCCAGCAGTTTCGGAGCGGGGGGCCGTTTCTACAATGAGCAGTTCTTC. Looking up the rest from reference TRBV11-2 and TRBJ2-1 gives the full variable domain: EAGVAQSPRYKIIEKRQSVAFWCNPISGHATLYWYQQILGQGPKLLIQFQNNGVVDDSQLPKDRFSAERLKGVDSTLKIQPAKLEDSAVYLCASSFGAGGRFYNEQFFGPGTRLTVL.

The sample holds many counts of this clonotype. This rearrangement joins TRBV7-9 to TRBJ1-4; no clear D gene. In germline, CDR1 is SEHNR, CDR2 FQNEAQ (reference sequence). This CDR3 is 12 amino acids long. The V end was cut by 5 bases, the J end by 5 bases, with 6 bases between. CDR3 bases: TGTGCCAGCAGCCTTGAGAATGAAAAACTGTTTTTT. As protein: CASSLENEKLFF. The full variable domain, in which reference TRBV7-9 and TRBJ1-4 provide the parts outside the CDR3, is DTGVSQNPRHKITKRGQNVTFRCDPISEHNRLYWYRQTLGQGPEFLTYFQNEAQLEKSRLLSDRFSAERPKGSFSTLEIQRTEQGDSAMYLCASSLENEKLFFGSGTQLSVL.

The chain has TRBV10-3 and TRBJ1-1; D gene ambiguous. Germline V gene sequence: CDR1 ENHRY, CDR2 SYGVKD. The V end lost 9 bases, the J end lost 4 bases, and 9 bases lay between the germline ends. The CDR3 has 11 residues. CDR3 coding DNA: TGTGCCATAGAGGATGGCACTGAAGCTTTCTTT. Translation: CAIEDGTEAFF.

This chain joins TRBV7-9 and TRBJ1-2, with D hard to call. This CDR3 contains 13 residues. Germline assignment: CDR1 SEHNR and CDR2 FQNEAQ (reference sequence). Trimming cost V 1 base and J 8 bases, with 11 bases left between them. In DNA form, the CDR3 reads TGTGCCAGCAGCTTAGGGAGCCTTGGAGGCTACACCTTC. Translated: CASSLGSLGGYTF.

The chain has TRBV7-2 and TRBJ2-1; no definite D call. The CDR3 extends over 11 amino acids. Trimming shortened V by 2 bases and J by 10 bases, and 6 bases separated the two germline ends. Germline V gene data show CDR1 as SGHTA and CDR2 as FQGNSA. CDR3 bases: TGTGCCAGCAGCTTAACCGTCGAGCAGTTCTTC. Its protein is CASSLTVEQFF.

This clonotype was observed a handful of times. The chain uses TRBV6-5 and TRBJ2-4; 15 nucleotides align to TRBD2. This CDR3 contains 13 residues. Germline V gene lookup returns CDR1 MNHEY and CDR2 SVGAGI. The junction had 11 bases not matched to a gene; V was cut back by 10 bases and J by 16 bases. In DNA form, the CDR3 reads TGTGCCAATGGGTGGGGACTAGCGGGAGGAGTATACTTC. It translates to CANGWGLAGGVYF.

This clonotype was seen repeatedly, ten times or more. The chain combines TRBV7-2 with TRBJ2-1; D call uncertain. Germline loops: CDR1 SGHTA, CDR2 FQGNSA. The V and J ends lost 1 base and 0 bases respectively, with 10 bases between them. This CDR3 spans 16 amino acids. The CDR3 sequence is CASSLGWQSSYNEQFF. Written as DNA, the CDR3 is TGTGCCAGCAGCTTAGGGTGGCAGAGCTCCTACAATGAGCAGTTCTTC.